This T cell receptor (beta chain) stems from a study of OX40 agonist ivuxolimab in advanced cancers. The wider study: Two cutaneous melanoma patients and one hepatocellular carcinoma patient, three in all, had partial responses.

Notes on the study in general: CD4+ and CD8+ blood T cells expanded clonally by week 6 at 0.1 to 3.0 mg/kg. CD8+ T cells (on average) carried more expanded clones than CD4+ T cells.

V shed 5 bases, J shed 7 bases, and the junction held 13 bases outside the gene matches. The germline V gene has CDR1 SGHNT and CDR2 YYREEE (reference sequence). This CDR3 has 15 residues. Libraries were prepared by immunoSEQ multiplex PCR; TCRdb keeps only in-frame clonotypes and omits some of them. Of 53,000 or so clones listed, about 89% are singletons. In its sample, this clone was seen once. Its antigen is currently unknown. This material consisted of CD4+ or CD8+ T cells sorted from blood, taken in a trial of the OX40 agonist ivuxolimab. The chain carries TRBV5-4 and TRBJ2-5; 8 bases are shared with TRBD2. This receptor was obtained from an adult with an advanced solid tumor such as melanoma, head and neck, liver or kidney cancer. CDR3 sequence (DNA): TGTGCCAGCAGTCCGGGGGGGCAGTTTCGGGTGACCCAGTACTTC. Translation: CASSPGGQFRVTQYF.